Shown below are 32 T cell receptor delta chains from a single sample sequenced in a study of γδ T cells in repeated Plasmodium falciparum infection (dated by TCRdb to the early 2020s). The protocol used for the library was multiplex PCR. The sequencer listed for this sample is Illumina MiSeq. Identical DNA sequences were merged into single rows after TCRdb reprocessed the public reads with CATT. Within this sample are 45,000 to 70,000 delta-chain clones, with around 1.7% of them counted one time only. The ten largest account for about 15% of the sample. Vgamma9/Vdelta2+ and Vdelta2-negative gammadelta T cell populations were flow-sorted from peripheral blood mononuclear cells for bulk TCR repertoire analysis. What was sequenced was gamma-delta T cells from blood. These receptors originate from a pool of human donors (malaria-infected and uninfected, not separated).

This clone has a count of ten or more. The V gene is TRDV1, the J gene TRDJ1; 12 positions match TRDD3. The CDR3 covers 24 residues. V shed 0 bases and J 0 bases; nucleotides not matched to a gene: 23. Per germline, CDR1 TSWWSYY and CDR2 QGS. The CDR3 spells CALGELAFLRALTGGYSYTDKLIF. CDR3 DNA sequence: TGTGCTCTTGGGGAACTGGCCTTCCTCCGGGCCCTTACTGGGGGATACTCGTACACCGATAAACTCATCTTT.

This clone was recorded a few times. The protein that TCRdb holds for this DNA derives from a much larger clone and differs from the translated DNA at residue 21, which likely indicates a read error; the protein shown here is translated from the DNA. No J gene was called, and the V gene is TRDV1; TRDD3, as called in the table, went unchecked against the DNA. Germline lookup yields CDR1 TSWWSYY and CDR2 QGS. CDR3 length equals 23 residues. In DNA form, the CDR3 reads TGTGCTCTTGGGGAACGGAGAGGGGCCAGGGGGGGATACTTGCAACCTAACACCGATAAACCCATCTTT. The encoded protein is CALGERRGARGGYLQPNTDKPIF.

This clone was observed a few times. TCRdb records a much larger clone's protein for this DNA, with a difference at residue 8 that likely arises from a read error; the protein given is the translation of the DNA. The V call is TRDV1, the J call TRDJ3; D possibly matches TRDD2 or TRDD3 (5 bases each). The CDR3 runs 27 residues. The V end lost 4 bases, the J end lost 0 bases, and 40 bases lay between the germline ends. CDR1 is TSWWSYY and CDR2 is QGS in the germline V gene. The chain's CDR3 is CALGVLTAYRAWRIDGITSWDTRQMFF. CDR3 sequence (DNA): TGTGCTCTTGGGGTCCTCACTGCCTACCGTGCGTGGCGGATAGACGGAATAACCTCCTGGGACACCCGACAGATGTTTTTC.

Comments on this clone: It is likely a read error: a sequence one base away is far more abundant. Other nucleotide sequences from this sample produce the same CDR3. V is TRDV1 and J is TRDJ1; D gene uncertain. Germline assignment: CDR1 TSWWSYY and CDR2 QGS. The CDR3 runs 16 residues. CDR3 sequence: CALGATRPRKTDKLIF. As DNA, the CDR3 is TGTGCTCTTGGGGCCACTCGGCCCCGTAAAACCGATAAACTCATCTTC.

A word on this clone: This sequence is one base from a far larger clone and is likely a read error. Other nucleotide sequences from this sample produce the same CDR3. This chain links TRDV1 with TRDJ1, with 12 bases aligning to TRDD3. TCRdb is silent on the J gene; assignment here came from matching the DNA to germline. Germline lookup yields CDR1 TSWWSYY and CDR2 QGS. Trimming took 2 bases from V and 8 from J; bases not matched to a gene: 24. CDR3 length: 21 residues. In nucleotides, the CDR3 is TGTGCTCTTGGGGAAACCTTAAAGTTCACGGGGTACTGGGGGATACTGGGGAAACTCATCTTT. This gives the protein CALGETLKFTGYWGILGKLIF.

In the case of this clone: The protein given by TCRdb reflects a much larger clone and differs at residue 13 from this DNA's translation, likely from a read error; the protein shown is the DNA's translation. CDR3 region: CALGELGSSRTGEYVDTDKLIF. In DNA form, the CDR3 reads TGTGCTCTTGGGGAACTGGGATCAAGTCGTACTGGGGAATACGTCGACACCGATAAACTCATCTTT. The chain joins TRDV1 to TRDJ1; 7 nucleotides align to TRDD3. TCRdb supplies no J gene; here it was assigned by aligning the nucleotide sequence to germline. After removal of 0 bases from V and 0 bases from J, the junction contained 22 bases not matched to a gene. Germline V gene data show CDR1 as TSWWSYY and CDR2 as QGS. The CDR3 is 22 residues long.

This clone was found a few times. A read error likely explains this, since a far larger clone differs by one base. Other DNA sequences in the sample encode the same CDR3. This chain connects TRDV1 to TRDJ1; D is possibly TRDD3 (6 bases). The CDR3 totals 16 residues. The germline CDR1 and CDR2 sequences are TSWWSYY and QGS. Trimming left V 6 bases short and J 5 bases short, with 22 bases between. The CDR3 sequence is CALGLTVYWATDKLIF. The CDR3 nucleotides are TGTGCTCTTGGACTAACCGTCTACTGGGCTACTGATAAACTCATCTTT.

This clone occurred many times. This likely stems from a read error, as it lies one base from a far larger clone. Within the sample, other DNA sequences also encode this same CDR3. The chain recombines TRDV3 with TRDJ1, with 13 bases aligning to TRDD3. TCRdb lists no J gene, so it was determined here by aligning the DNA to germline. The CDR3 sequence is 19 residues long. Trimming removed 2 bases from V and 1 base from J; junction bases left unmatched: 16. CDR1 TVYSNPD and CDR2 GDNSRS come from the germline V gene (reference sequence). The CDR3 region is CAFAPSYGTGGYVTDKLIF. The CDR3 DNA reads as TGTGCCTTTGCGCCTTCCTATGGAACTGGGGGATACGTCACCGATAAACTCATCTTT. Supplemented by reference TRDV3 and TRDJ1, the full variable domain reads CDKVTQSSPDQTVASGSEVVLLCTYDTVYSNPDLFWYRIRPDYSFQFVFYGDNSRSEGADFTQGRFSVKHILTQKAFHLVISPVRTEDSATYYCAFAPSYGTGGYVTDKLIFGKGTRVTVEP.

Points on this clone: The amino acid sequence in TCRdb belongs to a much larger clone and departs from this DNA's translation at residue 11, likely a sequencing read error; the sequence shown is translated from the DNA. The chain uses TRDV1 and TRDJ1; TRDD3 matches at 12 bases. Germline CDR1 TSWWSYY, CDR2 QGS. The V and J ends lost 1 base and 0 bases, in that order; junction bases with no gene match: 33. The CDR3 totals 27 residues. The CDR3 spells CALGEPSVKALRSEQLGDTWYTDKLIF. The CDR3 region has the DNA TGTGCTCTTGGGGAACCATCAGTTAAAGCGCTTAGGAGCGAACAACTGGGGGATACCTGGTACACCGATAAACTCATCTTT.

In regard to this clone: TCRdb assigns this DNA the protein of a much larger clone, which departs from its translation at residue 8; this likely reflects a read error, and the protein shown comes from translating the DNA. V usage is TRDV2 and J usage is TRDJ1; possibly TRDD2 or TRDD3 for D (6 bases each). TCRdb records no J gene; here it was assigned by comparing the DNA to germline. The CDR3 is 20 amino acids. Germline V gene lookup returns CDR1 GEAIGNYY and CDR2 EKD. V shed 3 bases and J shed 0 bases, with 28 bases lying between them. The CDR3 DNA sequence: TGTGCCTGTGACGCCAGGGCCCTCCTACGAAGGATACAGCACACCGATAAACTCATCTTT. As protein: CACDARALLRRIQHTDKLIF.

This clone appeared many times. No J gene was called, and the V gene is TRDV1; no DNA check was done on the table's D call, TRDD3. Germline CDR1 and CDR2: TSWWSYY and QGS. The CDR3 extends over 21 amino acids. DNA for the CDR3: TGTGCTCTTGGGGATAACGACGTTCTCTACCTGGGGGATACGCTTAGTCGGAATCTCATCTTT. This encodes CALGDNDVLYLGDTLSRNLIF.

To note about this clone: A far bigger clonotype differs at one base, so this is likely a read error. Additional DNA sequences in this sample encode the identical CDR3. V is TRDV2 and J is TRDJ1, with TRDD3 matching 10 bases. TCRdb leaves out the J gene; it was filled in here by matching the DNA to germline. From germline, CDR1 is GEAIGNYY and CDR2 EKD. CDR3 length: 17 residues. CDR3: CACDRYWGIPYTDKLIF. DNA of the CDR3: TGCGCCTGTGACAGGTACTGGGGGATTCCGTACACCGATAAACTCATCTTT.

Concerning this clone itself: TCRdb's listed protein matches a much larger clone and diverges from this DNA's translation at residue 14, likely through a read error; the protein shown comes from the DNA. The V gene is TRDV1, the J gene TRDJ1; 8 bases are shared with TRDD3. The CDR3 sequence is 21 residues long. V shed 2 bases and J 0 bases; nucleotides not matched to a gene: 20. Germline assignment: CDR1 TSWWSYY and CDR2 QGS. CDR3 sequence: CALGELAFPNTGGPYTDKLIF. The CDR3 nucleotides are TGTGCTCTTGGGGAATTGGCCTTCCCGAATACTGGGGGCCCTTACACCGATAAACTCATCTTT.

This clone was picked up a small number of times. TCRdb assigns this DNA the protein of a much larger clone, which departs from its translation at residue 15; this likely reflects a read error, and the protein shown comes from translating the DNA. J is TRDJ1 and V is TRDV1, with D unclear. The J gene, absent from TCRdb, was called here by matching the DNA to germline. V lost 2 bases, J lost 5 bases, and 30 bases lay in between. Germline V gene data show CDR1 as TSWWSYY and CDR2 as QGS. CDR3 length equals 20 residues. The CDR3 loop is CALGESTTRPREGLADKLIF. The DNA of the CDR3 is TGTGCTCTTGGGGAATCTACGACCCGACCTCGAGAGGGACTAGCGGATAAACTCATCTTT.

This clone was seen more than once but under ten times. This likely stems from a read error, as it lies one base from a far larger clone. Different DNA sequences within this sample yield the same CDR3. V gene TRDV2 combines with J gene TRDJ1; TRDD3 is a possible D gene (6 bases). No J gene is reported in TCRdb; it was inferred here by comparing the DNA with germline. This CDR3 contains 20 residues. Germline V gene lookup returns CDR1 GEAIGNYY and CDR2 EKD. The V end was cut by 3 bases, the J end by 1 base, with 29 bases between. The CDR3 sequence is CACDPAFVPFHWGLTDKLIF. The CDR3 bases are TGTGCCTGTGACCCGGCCTTCGTACCATTCCATTGGGGGCTCACCGATAAACTCATCTTT.

To note about this clone: TCRdb's protein for this DNA is that of a much larger clone and differs from the translation at residue 11, likely a read error; the protein shown is the DNA translation. This sequence joins TRDV1 and TRDJ1, with 7 bases that match TRDD3. Germline matching of the DNA provided the J gene here, since TCRdb leaves it blank. Trimming at V came to 4 bases and at J to 0 bases, leaving 23 bases not matched to a gene. CDR1 is TSWWSYY, CDR2 QGS, per germline. This CDR3 spans 21 amino acids. CDR3 protein: CALGAPPAEYRGMSYTDKLIF. Written as DNA, the CDR3 is TGTGCTCTTGGGGCCCCCCCCGCTGAGTACCGGGGGATGTCTTACACCGATAAACTCATCTTT.

This clone appeared many times. TCRdb's protein for this DNA is that of a much larger clone and differs from the translation at residue 10, likely a read error; the protein shown is the DNA translation. This chain uses TRAV38-2/DV8 with TRDJ1; tentative D call: TRDD3 (5 bases). V was clipped by 0 bases and J by 0 bases, with 33 bases between them. There are 23 residues in the CDR3. Germline V gene lookup returns CDR1 TSESDYY and CDR2 QEAYKQQN. CDR3: CAYRSAFISCGMLAPPYTDKLIF. The CDR3 DNA sequence: TGTGCTTATAGGAGCGCGTTCATCTCCTGTGGGATGCTCGCCCCCCCTTACACCGATAAACTCATCTTT.

This clone was observed at least ten times. This sequence is one base from a far larger clone and is likely a read error. The same CDR3 also results from other DNA sequences found in this sample. The CDR3 nucleotides are TGTGCCTGTGACGATCTGGGGGAGTTCTACACCGATAAGCTCATCTTT. Its translation is CACDDLGEFYTDKLIF. V and J are TRDV2 and TRDJ1, with 8 bases lining up with TRDD3. Germline-derived CDR1 and CDR2 are GEAIGNYY and EKD. The CDR3 length is 16 residues.

This clone was counted many times. For this DNA, TCRdb reports the protein of a much larger clone, which diverges at residue 5, most likely from a read error; the protein presented here is translated directly from the DNA. This chain joins TRDV2 and TRDJ1, with D possibly matching TRDD3 (6 bases). The V gene's germline CDR1 is GEAIGNYY and CDR2 EKD. The CDR3 has 18 amino acids. V lost 2 bases and J 0 bases, leaving 21 bases between the germline ends. CDR3 in amino acids: CACDIVRGTQLYTDKLIF. The CDR3 bases are TGTGCCTGTGACATCGTCCGGGGGACCCAATTGTACACCGATAAACTCATCTTT.

Concerning this clone: Only one base separates this from a far larger clonotype, so it likely reflects a read error. The sample contains more than one DNA sequence encoding this CDR3. The chain is built from TRAV38-2/DV8 and TRDJ1; TRDD2 matches 9 bases. TCRdb supplies no J gene; here it was assigned by aligning the nucleotide sequence to germline. CDR3 length: 17 amino acids. Germline-derived CDR1 and CDR2 are TSESDYY and QEAYKQQN. Written as DNA, the CDR3 is TGTGCATATAGGACCCCAGGCCTTCCTACCCCTCTATCGAAACTCATCTTT. Protein product: CAYRTPGLPTPLSKLIF.

This clone was seen many times. This DNA's translation and the protein TCRdb lists, from a much larger clone, do not match at residue 5, likely due to a read error; the protein shown is translated from the DNA. The chain combines TRDV1 with TRDJ1, with 10 bases matching TRDD3. TCRdb leaves out the J gene; it was filled in here by matching the DNA to germline. Germline V gives CDR1 TSWWSYY, CDR2 QGS. V shed 6 bases, J shed 1 base, and the junction held 20 bases outside the gene matches. The CDR3 covers 20 residues. The CDR3 spells CALGGYHNYWGMYSTDKLIF. CDR3 DNA sequence: TGTGCTCTTGGTGGCTACCACAATTACTGGGGGATGTATTCCACCGATAAACTCATCTTT.

This clone was recorded many times. TCRdb's protein, taken from a much larger clone, differs from this DNA's translation at residue 3, likely owing to a read error; the protein displayed comes from the DNA. The rearrangement links TRDV1 to TRDJ1; 9 nucleotides align to TRDD3. This CDR3 is built from 15 residues. Germline-derived CDR1 and CDR2 are TSWWSYY and QGS. The chain's CDR3 is CAPGVRITGGGKLIF. The CDR3 DNA reads TGTGCTCCTGGGGTTAGAATTACTGGGGGAGGTAAACTCATCTTT.

By its share, this clone is medium-sized. The sample holds other DNA sequences that translate to the same CDR3. The chain has TRDV1 and TRDJ1; D might be TRDD2 (6 bases). V was cut by 0 bases and J by 0 bases, with 14 bases left in between. Per germline, CDR1 TSWWSYY and CDR2 QGS. There are 17 residues in the CDR3. CDR3 sequence: CALGELPTRVYTDKLIF. In DNA form, the CDR3 reads TGTGCTCTTGGGGAACTTCCTACCCGGGTGTACACCGATAAACTCATCTTT.

Worth noting for this clone: The protein given by TCRdb reflects a much larger clone and differs at residue 7 from this DNA's translation, likely from a read error; the protein shown is the DNA's translation. The chain employs TRDV2 and TRDJ1; D gene ambiguous. No J gene was available from TCRdb, and it was assigned here by a germline match of the DNA. Between the trimmed V and J ends, which lost 3 bases and 3 bases, there was a span of 19 bases. The CDR3 contains 16 residues. Germline loops: CDR1 GEAIGNYY, CDR2 EKD. In DNA form, the CDR3 reads TGTGCCTGTGACTCCCGTATTACGGGCGGCTCCGATAAACTCATCTTT. This sequence encodes CACDSRITGGSDKLIF.

With respect to this clone: TCRdb pairs this DNA with a much larger clone's protein that differs at residue 4, likely a read error; the protein shown was translated from the DNA. The V gene is TRAV38-2/DV8, the J gene TRDJ1; 13 bases agree with TRDD3. From germline, CDR1 is TSESDYY and CDR2 QEAYKQQN. The CDR3 sequence is 21 residues long. The CDR3 DNA reads TGTGCTTATAAGAGCGCGGCCTCCTACAGGTACTGGGGGATACGCTTCGATAAACTCATCTTT. Translation: CAYKSAASYRYWGIRFDKLIF.

This clone has only a few counts. The protein TCRdb gives is from a much larger clone and does not agree with this DNA's translation at residue 15, likely a read error; the protein shown here comes from the DNA. The CDR3 nucleotides read TGTGCTCTTGGGGTTCAAGGGTGGCTCCTACTTCGTACTTCGTGCACCGATAAACTCATCTTT. Protein product: CALGVQGWLLLRTSCTDKLIF. The rearrangement links TRDV1 to TRDJ1; D is possibly TRDD2 (6 bases). No J gene is reported in TCRdb; it was inferred here by comparing the DNA with germline. Between the trimmed V and J ends, which lost 4 bases and 1 base, there was a span of 31 bases. This CDR3 has 21 residues. Germline V gene sequence: CDR1 TSWWSYY, CDR2 QGS.

About this clone: The protein in TCRdb stems from a much larger clone and differs at residue 13 from this DNA's translation, likely a read error; here the protein is translated from the DNA. The same CDR3 is also encoded by other DNA sequences in this sample. The chain links TRDV1 to TRDJ1; 7 bases map to TRDD2. The J gene, left out of TCRdb, was set here by checking the DNA against germline. The CDR3 is 21 residues long. The germline V gene encodes CDR1 TSWWSYY and CDR2 QGS. The junction had 19 bases not matched to a gene; V was cut back by 0 bases and J by 0 bases. In DNA, the CDR3 is TGTGCTCTTGGGGAACTCCTTCCTGCGCTCTGGAGCCACGATCACACCGATAAACTCATCTTT. The encoded protein is CALGELLPALWSHDHTDKLIF.

This clone was seen a few times. A read error likely explains this, since a far larger clone differs by one base. Different DNA sequences within this sample yield the same CDR3. The V and J genes are TRDV2 and TRDJ1; TRDD3 matches 12 bases. In the absence of a J gene in TCRdb, the DNA was matched to germline to assign it here. CDR3 length: 17 amino acids. Germline-derived CDR1 and CDR2 are GEAIGNYY and EKD. With 1 base clipped from V and 0 bases from J, the junction kept 5 bases outside the gene matches. CDR3 coding DNA: TGTGCCTGTGACACTGAGTACTGGGGGATACACACCGATAAACTCATCTTT. This gives the protein CACDTEYWGIHTDKLIF.

This clone occurred many times. The protein TCRdb lists belongs to a much larger clone and differs from this DNA's translation at residue 18, which points to a read error; the protein shown is made from the DNA. The CDR3: CALGILLGAFPRTGGFGGTDKLIF. In DNA form, the CDR3 reads TGTGCTCTTGGGATTCTTCTAGGGGCCTTTCCTAGGACTGGGGGATTTGGAGGCACCGATAAACTCATCTTT. The V and J genes are TRDV1 and TRDJ1; 10 nucleotides align to TRDD3. Germline V gene sequence: CDR1 TSWWSYY, CDR2 QGS. Trimming cost V 5 bases and J 1 base; bases outside gene matches: 31. The CDR3 runs 24 residues.

This clone was seen only a few times. The TCRdb protein comes from a much larger clone and disagrees with this DNA's translation at residues 14 and 17, likely due to a read error; the protein given here is derived from the DNA. The chain uses TRDV1 and TRDJ4, with D perhaps TRDD3 (5 bases). The V end was cut by 0 bases, the J end by 3 bases, with 38 bases between. Germline assignment: CDR1 TSWWSYY and CDR2 QGS. CDR3 length equals 23 residues. CDR3: CALGELISSPIYEVWDSTGPLIF. Here the CDR3 DNA reads TGTGCTCTTGGGGAACTAATTAGTAGCCCAATATACGAAGTCTGGGATTCGACGGGACCCCTGATCTTT.

Many counts were recorded for this clone. This is likely an artifact of a read error, given a far larger clone one base away. Other DNA sequences in this specimen translate into the identical CDR3. The rearrangement links TRDV1 to TRDJ1, with D possibly being TRDD2 (5 bases). Between the trimmed V and J ends, which lost 2 bases and 5 bases, there was a span of 30 bases. Germline V lookup: CDR1 TSWWSYY, CDR2 QGS. The CDR3 spans 20 residues. CDR3 sequence reads: CALGEARHLPRWSVIDKLIF. The CDR3 region has the DNA TGTGCTCTTGGGGAAGCTCGACATCTTCCCCGGTGGTCCGTTATAGATAAACTCATCTTT.

Points on this clone: The TCRdb protein comes from a much larger clone and disagrees with this DNA's translation at residue 5, likely due to a read error; the protein given here is derived from the DNA. This chain connects TRDV1 to TRDJ1; 8 bases agree with TRDD2. The CDR3 runs 21 residues. CDR1 is TSWWSYY and CDR2 is QGS in the germline V gene. After removal of 4 bases from V and 0 bases from J, the junction contained 22 bases not matched to a gene. The CDR3 region is CALGGLPKRLPTQCYTDKLIF. The DNA of the CDR3 is TGTGCTCTTGGGGGTCTACCCAAGCGACTTCCTACACAGTGTTACACCGATAAACTCATCTTT.